This T cell receptor (beta chain) was documented in a study of monozygotic twins with inflammatory bowel disease. With respect to this clonotype: Its antigen is not known.

Study-level points and caveats: Immunosuppressive treatments were not uniform, and this may have added variability to patient repertoires. Support for any single strong IBD-associated signal or clonotype was not found.

Template switching appended UMIs that held a 6-nucleotide sample barcode. Two rounds of nested PCR, of roughly 15 and 9 cycles, were run on TCRalpha and TCRbeta cDNA. TCRdb reprocessed the 5' RACE reads and keeps a single row for each CDR3 protein, giving no DNA. Found here are over 200,000 distinct CDR3 sequences; the top ten clones hold 1.6%. Per germline, CDR1 DFQATT and CDR2 SNEGSKA (reference sequence). This CDR3 contains 13 residues. The TCR was taken from a human donor with ulcerative colitis or Crohn's disease, or a healthy co-twin of an affected twin (not recorded which). The sequenced sample consisted of blood. The chain joins TRBV20-1 to TRBJ1-2; the TCRdb call, TRBD1, lacks DNA for checking. This CDR3 reads CRPHGAANYGYTF.